The 22 T cell receptor beta chains given below trace back to one sample, sequenced in a study of cytomegalovirus exposure and HLA in healthy donors. The repertoire was sequenced with immunoSEQ multiplex PCR; TCRdb's copy has only in-frame clones and lacks some. Of some 310,000 clones in the sample, roughly 88% were seen once. The sequencing input was PBMCs. Receptors were obtained from a man under 40 in good health and CMV-seronegative.

The rearrangement links TRBV7-8 to TRBJ2-1, with 10 bases lining up with TRBD2. The ends lost 4 bases at V and 6 bases at J; junction bases unmatched: 6. Germline V lookup: CDR1 SGHVS, CDR2 FQNEAQ. The CDR3 length is 15 residues. CDR3 sequence reads: CASSYGGLARNEQFF. CDR3 DNA sequence: TGTGCCAGCAGCTATGGGGGACTAGCGCGCAATGAGCAGTTCTTC.

With respect to this clone: The sample contains more than one DNA sequence encoding this CDR3. J is TRBJ2-2 and V is TRBV5-1; the D gene is possibly TRBD1 (5 bases). This CDR3 is 14 amino acids long. The V gene lost 0 bases and the J gene lost 7 bases, with 10 bases spanning the gap. CDR1 and CDR2 (germline): SGHRS, YFSETQ. The CDR3 DNA sequence: TGCGCCAGCAGCTTGGGGCAGGGTCACGGGGAGCTGTTTTTT. Translating it yields CASSLGQGHGELFF.

This clone was seen a handful of times. The gene calls are TRBV9 and TRBJ2-6, with D possibly TRBD1 on 6 matching bases. The CDR3 totals 17 residues. Trimming removed 3 bases from V and 4 bases from J, with 17 bases in between. Looked up from germline, CDR1 is SGDLS and CDR2 is YYNGEE. Written as DNA, the CDR3 is TGTGCCAGCAGCGGACCGGCTAAGGGGACAGGGGCCAACGTCCTGACTTTC. Protein sequence: CASSGPAKGTGANVLTF. Looking up the rest from reference TRBV9 and TRBJ2-6 gives the full variable domain: DSGVTQTPKHLITATGQRVTLRCSPRSGDLSVYWYQQSLDQGLQFLIQYYNGEERAKGNILERFSAQQFPDLHSELNLSSLELGDSALYFCASSGPAKGTGANVLTFGAGSRLTVL.

J is TRBJ2-1 and V is TRBV11-2; 12 nucleotides line up with TRBD2. The CDR3 totals 14 residues. Germline loops: CDR1 SGHAT, CDR2 FQNNGV. V lost 6 bases, J lost 8 bases, and 5 bases stayed unmatched. The CDR3 region is CASRVLAGGDEQFF. The CDR3, as DNA: TGTGCCAGCAGGGTACTAGCGGGGGGAGATGAGCAGTTCTTC.

This clone occurred once. The chain links TRBV19 to TRBJ1-6, with 8 positions matching TRBD1. Trimming at V came to 3 bases and at J to 8 bases, leaving 3 bases not matched to a gene. Germline V gene data show CDR1 as LNHDA and CDR2 as SQIVND (reference sequence). This CDR3 has 14 amino acids. The DNA of the CDR3 is TGTGCCAGTAGTATTCAGGGGGCGGATTCACCCCTCCACTTT. Amino acids: CASSIQGADSPLHF.

The chain joins TRBV6-5 to TRBJ2-1, with D possibly being TRBD2 (7 bases). The V and J ends lost 7 bases and 4 bases respectively, with 17 bases between them. Germline values: CDR1 MNHEY, CDR2 SVGAGI. The CDR3 contains 15 residues. The CDR3 DNA follows: TGTGCCAGCAACGCCCCGGGGGGCGGTTACAATGAGCAGTTCTTC. This gives the protein CASNAPGGGYNEQFF.

The V and J genes are TRBV6-5 and TRBJ1-1; possibly TRBD1 for D (6 bases). The CDR3 sequence is 13 residues long. From germline, CDR1 is MNHEY and CDR2 SVGAGI. V lost 8 bases and J lost 1, with 11 bases in between. CDR3 in amino acids: CASGRQENTEAFF. CDR3 coding DNA: TGTGCCAGCGGTCGACAGGAGAACACTGAAGCTTTCTTT.

The V and J genes are TRBV5-1 and TRBJ2-7; the match to TRBD2 covers 8 bases. The germline CDR1 and CDR2 sequences are SGHRS and YFSETQ. The CDR3 length is 16 residues. J lost 4 bases, V lost 0 bases, and 9 bases had no gene match. CDR3 in amino acids: CASSLAGTSRSYEQYF. The CDR3 DNA sequence: TGCGCCAGCAGCTTGGCGGGGACTAGTCGATCGTACGAGCAGTACTTC.

The rearrangement links TRBV5-6 to TRBJ2-1, with 8 nucleotides matching TRBD2. CDR1 is SGHDT and CDR2 is YYEEEE in the germline V gene. V lost 0 bases and J lost 6; bases outside the gene matches: 2. This CDR3 is built from 14 residues. The CDR3 nucleotides are TGTGCCAGCAGCTTGGGCGGGGGGCTCAATGAGCAGTTCTTC. It yields the protein CASSLGGGLNEQFF.

V usage is TRBV18 and J usage is TRBJ2-1; 10 positions agree with TRBD2. The J segment lost 0 bases and the V segment lost 2 bases, leaving 4 bases of the junction unmatched. Germline assignment: CDR1 KGHSH and CDR2 LQKENI. The CDR3 runs to 17 residues. For the CDR3, the DNA is TGTGCCAGCTCACCAATACTAGCGGGGAGCTCCTACAATGAGCAGTTCTTC. It specifies CASSPILAGSSYNEQFF. Full variable domain (rest looked up from reference TRBV18 and TRBJ2-1): NAGVMQNPRHLVRRRGQEARLRCSPMKGHSHVYWYRQLPEEGLKFMVYLQKENIIDESGMPKERFSAEFPKEGPSILRIQQVVRGDSAAYFCASSPILAGSSYNEQFFGPGTRLTVL.

J is TRBJ2-1 and V is TRBV5-1; 9 bases are shared with TRBD1. CDR1 SGHRS and CDR2 YFSETQ come from the germline V gene. J gave up 4 bases and V 0 bases, and 8 bases lay outside the gene matches. This CDR3 is 17 amino acids long. CDR3 sequence: CASSLGVQGAAYNEQFF. For the CDR3, the DNA is TGCGCCAGCAGCTTGGGGGTACAGGGGGCGGCATACAATGAGCAGTTCTTC.

The chain uses TRBV7-9 and TRBJ1-2, with TRBD1 as a possible D gene (6 bases). Trimming left V 5 bases short and J 8 bases short, with 21 bases between. The CDR3 covers 15 residues. Germline V gene sequence: CDR1 SEHNR, CDR2 FQNEAQ (reference sequence). CDR3 region: CASSTSKDRLYGYTF. The CDR3 DNA reads TGTGCCAGCAGCACATCGAAAGACAGGCTTTACGGCTACACCTTC.

V is TRBV19 and J is TRBJ1-4, with D perhaps matching TRBD1 (6 bases). Trimming removed 3 bases from V and 7 bases from J, with 15 bases in between. The CDR3 sequence is 15 residues long. Per germline, CDR1 LNHDA and CDR2 SQIVND (reference sequence). The CDR3 sequence is CASSMPTGRGEKLFF. The CDR3 bases are TGTGCCAGTAGTATGCCCACGGGCAGGGGTGAAAAACTGTTTTTT.

The rearrangement uses TRBV4-1 and TRBJ2-3; 9 bases map to TRBD1. J lost 4 bases, V lost 4 bases, and 9 bases had no gene match. Germline-derived CDR1 and CDR2 are MGHRA and YSYEKL. This CDR3 is built from 16 residues. The CDR3 protein is CASSPLGQGEADTQYF. CDR3 nucleotide sequence: TGCGCCAGCAGCCCCCTGGGACAGGGCGAGGCAGATACGCAGTATTTT.

Concerning this clone itself: The same CDR3 is also encoded by other DNA sequences in this sample. The chain is built from TRBV15 and TRBJ1-3; a weak D match, TRBD1 (5 bases). V was shortened by 0 bases and J by 0 bases, with 6 bases between the two germline ends. Germline values: CDR1 LNHNV, CDR2 YYDKDF (reference sequence). This CDR3 contains 15 residues. Here the CDR3 reads CATSRDRGSGNTIYF. DNA of the CDR3: TGTGCCACCAGCAGAGATAGGGGCTCTGGAAACACCATATATTTT.

This chain links TRBV5-1 with TRBJ1-1; tentative D call: TRBD1 (6 bases). The ends were cut back, 3 bases at V and 1 base at J, with 10 bases in the middle. CDR1 and CDR2 (germline): SGHRS, YFSETQ. This CDR3 contains 14 residues. The CDR3 spells CASSSRTANTEAFF. CDR3 coding DNA: TGCGCCAGCAGCTCCAGGACAGCGAACACTGAAGCTTTCTTT.

The CDR3 DNA is TGTGCCAGCAGACCCGGGACAGGGGGAAATTCACCCCTCCACTTT. Its translation: CASRPGTGGNSPLHF. The chain joins TRBV6-6 to TRBJ1-6, with 11 bases identical to TRBD1. CDR3 length equals 15 residues. CDR1 is MNHNY, CDR2 SVGAGI, per germline (reference sequence). Trimming took 6 bases from V and 7 from J; bases not matched to a gene: 5.

J is TRBJ2-1 and V is TRBV9; 10 nucleotides line up with TRBD2. V dropped 0 bases and J dropped 0; count of bases not matched to a gene: 3. CDR1 SGDLS and CDR2 YYNGEE come from the germline V gene. The CDR3 contains 17 residues. CDR3 DNA: TGTGCCAGCAGCGTAGATGAGCGGGGGGGCTCCTACAATGAGCAGTTCTTC. It is translated as CASSVDERGGSYNEQFF.

This sequence joins TRBV27 and TRBJ2-7, with 7 positions matching TRBD1. J gave up 0 bases and V 8 bases, and 7 bases lay outside the gene matches. The germline V gene encodes CDR1 MNHEY and CDR2 SMNVEV (reference sequence). The CDR3 has 14 amino acids. Here the CDR3 DNA reads TGTGCCAGCCGAGGGGACAGATACTCCTACGAGCAGTACTTC. As protein: CASRGDRYSYEQYF.

V usage is TRBV6-5 and J usage is TRBJ1-2, with 8 positions matching TRBD1. After removal of 5 bases from V and 7 bases from J, the junction contained 12 bases not matched to a gene. This CDR3 has 15 amino acids. Germline V gene data show CDR1 as MNHEY and CDR2 as SVGAGI. DNA for the CDR3: TGTGCCAGCAGTGCAAAAGGACAGGGTTGGAGTGGCTACACCTTC. Its translation: CASSAKGQGWSGYTF.

The chain is built from TRBV4-3 and TRBJ1-2; D might be TRBD1 (5 bases). This CDR3 has 16 amino acids. Germline loops: CDR1 LGHNA, CDR2 YSLEER. V was cut by 3 bases and J by 4 bases, with 18 bases left in between. The DNA of the CDR3 is TGCGCCAGCAGCCAGGGCTCCACGGGGGAGGGCTATGGCTACACCTTC. Its protein is CASSQGSTGEGYGYTF.

Regarding this clone: Germline and junction disagree at one end, which may indicate a read error. The rearrangement links TRBV19 to TRBJ1-5; 7 bases map to TRBD1. CDR1 is LNHDA and CDR2 is SQIVND in the germline V gene (reference sequence). This CDR3 region has 15 residues. The CDR3 nucleotides read TGTGCCAGTAGAATAGACAGGGATAGCAATCAGCCCCAGCATTTT. Translated: CASRIDRDSNQPQHF.